Listed below are T cell receptor beta chains from one sample, sequenced in a study of T cell responses to AZD1222 COVID-19 vaccine. Profiled with immunoSEQ multiplex PCR; TCRdb holds only in-frame clones, not every one. This table holds roughly 130,000 clones, approximately 92% found once. The specimen comprised peripheral blood, sampled on day 0 of AZD1222 vaccination. The receptors were gathered from an adult in good health. The conserved cysteine and the conserved F or W are not part of the CDR3 here. The D gene is left open where the match is weak.

V: TRBV6-5
J: TRBJ1-3
D: TRBD1
CDR3: ASGQGGNTIY

V: TRBV9
J: TRBJ1-2
D: TRBD1
CDR3: ASRNRDSYGYT

V: TRBV5-1
J: TRBJ1-2
D: -
CDR3: ASSLVVGENYGYT

V: TRBV29-1
J: TRBJ1-2
D: TRBD1
CDR3: SVDRTGSYGYT

V: TRBV19
J: TRBJ1-5
D: -
CDR3: ASSSDQPQH

V: TRBV7-9
J: TRBJ2-4
D: -
CDR3: ASSSGRGAYIQY

V: TRBV7-9
J: TRBJ1-3
D: TRBD1
CDR3: ASSVPGQVTHTIY

V: TRBV6-2/TRBV6-3
J: TRBJ2-2
D: -
CDR3: ASSYSRGTGELF

V: TRBV30
J: TRBJ1-2
D: -
CDR3: AWSVTRDGYGYT

V: TRBV6-5
J: TRBJ2-5
D: TRBD2
CDR3: ASTPGGSLVETQY

V: TRBV13
J: TRBJ2-3
D: TRBD2
CDR3: ASSGGTSGNTDTQY

V: TRBV2
J: TRBJ2-3
D: -
CDR3: ASLKGARTKQLSTDTQY

V: TRBV2
J: TRBJ2-7
D: -
CDR3: ASTTAGSSYEQY

V: TRBV30
J: TRBJ2-5
D: TRBD2
CDR3: AWRGLAEETQY

V: TRBV11-2
J: TRBJ1-3
D: -
CDR3: ASSLLGGYSGNTIY

V: TRBV7-9
J: TRBJ1-1
D: TRBD1
CDR3: ASSPDRGLSTEAF

V: TRBV19
J: TRBJ2-2
D: TRBD2
CDR3: ATGLARTGELF

V: TRBV5-5
J: TRBJ2-7
D: TRBD2
CDR3: ASSLASGGEQY

V: TRBV27
J: TRBJ2-3
D: TRBD2
CDR3: ASSYRLAGGPGGTDTQY

V: TRBV27
J: TRBJ1-3
D: -
CDR3: ASSLRSGNTIY

V: TRBV5-5
J: TRBJ2-3
D: -
CDR3: ASSLVSDTQY

V: TRBV12-3/TRBV12-4
J: TRBJ2-7
D: -
CDR3: ASSLTTTEQY

V: TRBV9
J: TRBJ2-2
D: -
CDR3: ASSVATGRSGELF

V: TRBV23-1
J: TRBJ2-7
D: TRBD1
CDR3: ASNRKGTGNEQY

V: TRBV28
J: TRBJ1-6
D: TRBD1
CDR3: ASRVPGQGGNNSPLH

V: TRBV28
J: TRBJ1-2
D: TRBD1
CDR3: ASSARDSY

V: TRBV7-8
J: TRBJ2-5
D: TRBD2
CDR3: ASSLELAGEETQY

V: TRBV10-3
J: TRBJ1-2
D: TRBD1
CDR3: AISPDRGHGYT